This T cell receptor (beta chain) was recovered during a study of shared clonotypes between healthy human individuals. Study-wide context: The study enrolled two women and a few men aged 18 to 49. Broader study findings: Estimated richness values were generally larger in naive subsets than in memory subsets. Sampling was confined to blood; repertoires within tissues likely differ.

From germline, CDR1 is KGHSH and CDR2 LQKENI. The CDR3 spans 14 residues. The V end was cut by 5 bases, the J end by 6 bases, with 13 bases between. The study separated CD4+ cells into CD45RA+ naive and CD45RA-negative memory subsets. This clone was observed once. Its antigen is not known. Assay used: immunoSEQ multiplex PCR; TCRdb lists only in-frame clones, some missing. There are millions of clones in the sample; approximately 95% occur only once, and 0.13% lies in the top ten. Specimen: naive CD4+ T cells sorted from blood. Subset: CD45RA+ positively selected. The sequence came from a man aged 18 to 30 in good health. V is TRBV18 and J is TRBJ2-2; D is uncertain. CDR3 in DNA: TGTGCCAGCTCAATGAGTGCTTACGCCGGGGAGCTGTTTTTT. This sequence encodes CASSMSAYAGELFF.